These 28 T cell receptor beta chains were sequenced from one sample in a study of technical replicates of blood from a few donors (dated by TCRdb to about 2017). Library method: the immunoSEQ multiplex PCR assay. The immuneACCESS repertoire file appears here via TCRdb, limited to in-frame rearrangements. These files lack a portion of the clones; in checked studies, under half of the deficit traces to unresolved V genes, and the cause of the others is not known. The sample table lists some 100,000 clones, over 95% of them with a count of one. In total, the top ten clones hold 0.2% to 0.25% of the sample. Source material: T cells isolated from PBMCs. Receptors originate from a human donor in good health.

This chain uses TRBV10-1 with TRBJ2-7; 8 nucleotides align to TRBD1. Germline V gives CDR1 WNHNN, CDR2 SYGVQD (reference sequence). Trimming at V came to 5 bases and at J to 2 bases, leaving 5 bases not matched to a gene. This CDR3 has 14 amino acids. CDR3 nucleotide sequence: TGCGCCAGCAGTCCCGACAGGGGAACCTACGAGCAGTACTTC. It translates to CASSPDRGTYEQYF.

The V call is TRBV2, the J call TRBJ2-1; TRBD1 aligns across 7 bases. CDR1 is SNHLY and CDR2 is FYNNEI in the germline V gene. Germline trimming cut 3 bases from V and 9 bases from J; bases unmatched to any gene: 2. This CDR3 spans 12 amino acids. The CDR3 DNA reads as TGTGCCAGCAGTGACAGGGGGTTTGAGCAGTTCTTC. Amino acid sequence: CASSDRGFEQFF.

The chain couples TRBV30 to TRBJ1-2; D remains ambiguous. Germline V lookup: CDR1 GTSNPN, CDR2 SVGIG (reference sequence). This CDR3 has 12 amino acids. Between the trimmed V and J ends, which lost 1 base and 5 bases, there was a span of 8 bases. CDR3 residues: CAWSEFGYGYTF. The DNA of the CDR3 is TGTGCCTGGAGTGAATTCGGGTATGGCTACACCTTC.

This sequence joins TRBV29-1 and TRBJ2-5; D call uncertain. There are 10 residues in the CDR3. Germline CDR1 and CDR2: SQVTM and ANQGSEA. V was cut by 4 bases and J by 4 bases, with 4 bases left in between. The CDR3: CSVALETQYF. In nucleotides, the CDR3 is TGCAGCGTTGCCCTAGAGACCCAGTACTTC.

The chain combines TRBV4-1 with TRBJ2-5, with TRBD2 identical over 9 bases. The CDR3 sequence is 17 residues long. Looked up from germline, CDR1 is MGHRA and CDR2 is YSYEKL. With 3 bases clipped from V and 4 bases from J, the junction kept 12 bases outside the gene matches. Written as DNA, the CDR3 is TGCGCCAGCAGCCAGGCCACAGTGGCGGGGGGGCGAGAGACCCAGTACTTC. It translates to CASSQATVAGGRETQYF.

V gene TRBV19 combines with J gene TRBJ1-1; tentatively, D is TRBD1 (6 bases). From germline, CDR1 is LNHDA and CDR2 SQIVND (reference sequence). There are 11 residues in the CDR3. As DNA, the CDR3 is TGTGGAGTGGGGGGGGGCGGCGAAGCTTTCTTT. Amino acids: CGVGGGGEAFF.

V usage is TRBV27 and J usage is TRBJ1-2; D remains unclear. With 6 bases removed from V and 2 bases from J, the gap between germline ends came to 19 bases. This CDR3 spans 16 amino acids. Germline V CDR1 and CDR2: MNHEY, SMNVEV (reference sequence). The CDR3 sequence is CASSQLERGWNYGYTF. CDR3 in DNA: TGTGCCAGCAGCCAACTAGAGCGGGGTTGGAACTATGGCTACACCTTC.

V gene TRBV6-5 combines with J gene TRBJ2-2; 7 positions agree with TRBD2. In germline, CDR1 is MNHEY, CDR2 SVGAGI. This CDR3 is built from 14 residues. After removal of 4 bases from V and 3 bases from J, the junction contained 2 bases not matched to a gene. In nucleotides, the CDR3 is TGTGCCAGCAGTTCGGGACTACACACCGGGGAGCTGTTTTTT. The encoded protein is CASSSGLHTGELFF.

The V gene is TRBV7-2, the J gene TRBJ1-1; 8 bases agree with TRBD1. CDR3 length: 14 residues. The V segment lost 5 bases and the J segment 0 bases; nucleotides outside the gene matches: 2. The V gene's germline CDR1 is SGHTA and CDR2 FQGNSA. This CDR3 reads CASSPGQVNTEAFF. The CDR3 DNA is TGTGCCAGCAGCCCGGGACAGGTGAACACTGAAGCTTTCTTT. The variable domain in full, completed from reference TRBV7-2 and TRBJ1-1, reads GAGVSQSPSNKVTEKGKDVELRCDPISGHTALYWYRQSLGQGLEFLIYFQGNSAPDKSGLPSDRFSAERTGGSVSTLTIQRTQQEDSAVYLCASSPGQVNTEAFFGQGTRLTVV.

The genes are TRBV28 and TRBJ1-4; 8 bases map to TRBD1. Trimming at V came to 7 bases and at J to 8 bases, leaving 9 bases not matched to a gene. CDR1 is MDHEN and CDR2 is SYDVKM in the germline V gene. This CDR3 has 14 residues. The CDR3 sequence is CASTVGTGEEKLFF. The CDR3 region has the DNA TGTGCCAGCACCGTCGGGACAGGTGAAGAAAAACTGTTTTTT.

The chain has TRBV5-1 and TRBJ2-3; D perhaps matches TRBD1 (5 bases). The CDR3 sequence is 17 residues long. V lost 0 bases, J lost 0 bases, and 14 bases lay in between. Germline V gives CDR1 SGHRS, CDR2 YFSETQ. The CDR3 nucleotides read TGCGCCAGCAGCTTGGGCCTTTTACAGGCTAGCACAGATACGCAGTATTTT. Its protein product is CASSLGLLQASTDTQYF.

The rearrangement joins TRBV27 to TRBJ1-1; no definite D call. V was shortened by 0 bases and J by 5 bases, with 16 bases between the two germline ends. CDR1 is MNHEY, CDR2 SMNVEV, per germline (reference sequence). The CDR3 is 16 amino acids. CDR3 residues: CASSLSMLGRRTEAFF. CDR3 nucleotide sequence: TGTGCCAGCAGTTTATCGATGCTGGGAAGGAGGACTGAAGCTTTCTTT.

The rearrangement uses TRBV29-1 and TRBJ2-5; TRBD2 matches 12 bases. Germline V CDR1 and CDR2: SQVTM, ANQGSEA. J was trimmed by 2 bases and V by 2 bases; bases with no gene match: 12. The CDR3 is 18 residues long. CDR3 nucleotides: TGCAGCGTTGAATACGTGCTAGCGGGGGGGAGGGTGCAAGAGACCCAGTACTTC. Its translation is CSVEYVLAGGRVQETQYF.

V is TRBV4-2 and J is TRBJ1-3, with a weak D call TRBD1 (6 bases). V was trimmed by 0 bases and J by 4 bases, leaving 22 bases between them. CDR1 and CDR2 from the germline V gene are LGHNA and YNFKEQ. The CDR3 is 19 amino acids. The CDR3 loop reads CASSQEARLTGFKGNTIYF. Written as DNA, the CDR3 is TGTGCCAGCAGCCAAGAGGCCCGTCTGACAGGCTTTAAGGGAAACACCATATATTTT.

This clone was detected only once. The V and J genes are TRBV21-1 and TRBJ1-2; the D call in the table, TRBD1, was not verified against the DNA. TRBV21-1 is marked as a pseudogene. The CDR3 consists of 14 residues. This CDR3 reads CASIQSTGENGYTF. In nucleotides, the CDR3 is TGTGCCAGCATCCAATCGACAGGGGAGAACGGCTACACCTTC.

The rearrangement links TRBV4-2 to TRBJ1-1; D remains unclear. The germline V gene encodes CDR1 LGHNA and CDR2 YNFKEQ. Between the trimmed V and J ends, which lost 6 bases and 1 base, there was a span of 12 bases. The CDR3 is 14 residues long. The CDR3 DNA reads TGTGCCAGCAGGCCTGATGGCAGGAACACTGAAGCTTTCTTT. It codes for CASRPDGRNTEAFF.

This chain links TRBV5-6 with TRBJ1-1, with D possibly matching TRBD1 (6 bases). The V and J ends lost 0 bases and 11 bases respectively, with 20 bases between them. Germline values: CDR1 SGHDT, CDR2 YYEEEE. The length of the CDR3 is 15 residues. In DNA, the CDR3 is TGTGCCAGCAGCTTGGAATCAGGTACGGGGGGCCTCGCTTTCTTT. Translated, it gives CASSLESGTGGLAFF.

This rearrangement joins TRBV5-1 to TRBJ2-1; 12 nucleotides match TRBD2. This CDR3 has 14 amino acids. The J segment lost 4 bases and the V segment lost 5 bases, leaving 1 base of the junction unmatched. Germline-derived CDR1 and CDR2 are SGHRS and YFSETQ. The CDR3 reads CASRGLAGYNEQFF. In DNA, the CDR3 is TGCGCCAGCAGAGGACTAGCGGGATACAATGAGCAGTTCTTC.

J is TRBJ1-1 and V is TRBV4-1; D gene unclear. The CDR3 is made up of 17 amino acids. The V and J ends lost 1 base and 7 bases respectively, with 22 bases between them. In germline, CDR1 is MGHRA, CDR2 YSYEKL. CDR3 protein: CASSQVADVSPSIEAFF. CDR3 in DNA: TGCGCCAGCAGCCAAGTGGCGGATGTCTCGCCCTCCATTGAAGCTTTCTTT.

The V gene is TRBV5-8, the J gene TRBJ2-1; 8 bases fit TRBD1. The CDR3 contains 18 residues. Germline V gives CDR1 SGHTS, CDR2 YDEGEE. V dropped 2 bases and J dropped 0; count of bases not matched to a gene: 10. CDR3 loop: CASSLKTGAWSSYNEQFF. CDR3 coding DNA: TGTGCCAGCAGCTTAAAGACAGGGGCTTGGAGCTCCTACAATGAGCAGTTCTTC.

The chain carries TRBV4-2 and TRBJ1-1, with D maybe TRBD1 (6 bases). The CDR3 is made up of 15 amino acids. V was trimmed by 4 bases and J by 1 base, leaving 13 bases between them. Per the germline V gene, CDR1 is LGHNA and CDR2 is YNFKEQ. CDR3 residues: CASSLYRDANTEAFF. The CDR3 nucleotides are TGTGCCAGCAGCCTATACAGGGACGCGAACACTGAAGCTTTCTTT.

The chain employs TRBV6-5 and TRBJ1-5, with 8 bases aligning to TRBD1. The CDR3 extends over 14 amino acids. Germline CDR1 MNHEY, CDR2 SVGAGI. V shed 6 bases and J 7 bases; nucleotides not matched to a gene: 8. The CDR3: CASSSAGGWQPQHF. As DNA, the CDR3 is TGTGCCAGCAGCTCCGCAGGGGGCTGGCAGCCCCAGCATTTT.

This chain uses TRBV29-1 with TRBJ2-6, with 7 positions matching TRBD2. The CDR3 loop spans 14 amino acids. V shed 2 bases, J shed 16 bases, and the junction held 14 bases outside the gene matches. The V gene's germline CDR1 is SQVTM and CDR2 ANQGSEA. The CDR3 sequence: CSVELFKRDPPLTF. Here the CDR3 DNA reads TGCAGCGTTGAACTCTTTAAGCGGGATCCTCCACTGACTTTC.

This chain uses TRBV10-3 with TRBJ2-2, with 7 positions matching TRBD2. This CDR3 is 15 amino acids long. Trimming cost V 6 bases and J 0 bases; bases outside gene matches: 4. CDR1 and CDR2 from the germline V gene are ENHRY and SYGVKD. The CDR3 DNA sequence: TGTGCCATCAGGGAAGGACTAGCGAACACCGGGGAGCTGTTTTTT. Its protein is CAIREGLANTGELFF.

In its sample, this clone was seen once. The chain uses TRBV28 and TRBJ1-5; D might be TRBD1 (6 bases). This CDR3 is built from 19 residues. V lost 3 bases to trimming and J lost 3 bases, with 24 bases between them. The V gene's germline CDR1 is MDHEN and CDR2 SYDVKM. CDR3 nucleotides: TGTGCCAGCAGTTTTGGTTTGGGGGCGATTACAGGGAACAATCAGCCCCAGCATTTT. Translation gives CASSFGLGAITGNNQPQHF. Looking up the rest from reference TRBV28 and TRBJ1-5 gives the full variable domain: DVKVTQSSRYLVKRTGEKVFLECVQDMDHENMFWYRQDPGLGLRLIYFSYDVKMKEKGDIPEGYSVSREKKERFSLILESASTNQTSMYLCASSFGLGAITGNNQPQHFGDGTRLSIL.

The J gene is TRBJ1-4, the V gene TRBV28, with a tentative D call TRBD1 (5 bases). V was shortened by 6 bases and J by 7 bases, with 12 bases between the two germline ends. CDR1 and CDR2 from the germline V gene are MDHEN and SYDVKM. The length of the CDR3 is 13 residues. CDR3 sequence reads: CASSSGGGEKLFF. The CDR3 coding sequence is TGTGCCAGCAGCAGTGGGGGGGGTGAAAAACTGTTTTTT.

The chain is built from TRBV10-1 and TRBJ2-1, with D maybe TRBD1 (5 bases). V lost 4 bases, J lost 6 bases, and 22 bases lay in between. The CDR3 contains 17 residues. The V gene's germline CDR1 is WNHNN and CDR2 SYGVQD (reference sequence). The chain's CDR3 is CASSGMGKGDLGNEQFF. The CDR3 DNA is TGCGCCAGCAGTGGTATGGGGAAAGGGGATTTGGGCAATGAGCAGTTCTTC.

The chain joins TRBV21-1 to TRBJ1-6; whether TRBD1, the table's D call, matches the DNA was not checked. TRBV21-1 is tagged as a pseudogene. There are 15 residues in the CDR3. This chain's CDR3 is CASSKGQPYNSPLHF. The CDR3 DNA reads TGTGCCAGCAGCAAGGGACAGCCCTATAATTCACCCCTCCACTTT.